Below are 8 T cell receptor beta chains sequenced from a single sample in a study of neurological immune-mediated disorders. TCRdb recomputed calls from the 5' RACE reads with MiXCR, one row per CDR3 protein. The sample records some 65,000 distinct CDR3 sequences, approximately 3.7% being singletons. Material for sequencing was PBMCs. The receptors here all came from a man aged 50-60 years with multiple sclerosis.

This clonotype was counted ten times or more. V gene TRBV5-1 combines with J gene TRBJ2-5, with TRBD1 matching 7 bases. The V and J ends lost 2 bases and 4 bases, in that order; junction bases with no gene match: 8. In germline, CDR1 is SGHRS, CDR2 YFSETQ. The CDR3 covers 15 residues. CDR3 bases: TGCGCCAGCAGCTTCGGCCAGGGGGTGTCAGAGACCCAGTACTTC. As protein: CASSFGQGVSETQYF.

This clonotype was observed at least ten times. The chain carries TRBV7-2 and TRBJ2-5; no clear D. Germline V gene data show CDR1 as SGHTA and CDR2 as FQGNSA. The CDR3 loop spans 14 amino acids. Trimming left V 4 bases short and J 5 bases short, with 14 bases between. This chain's CDR3 is CASSSELVGETQYF. CDR3 DNA sequence: TGTGCCAGCAGCTCCGAGCTAGTTGGGGAGACCCAGTACTTC.

The CDR3 sequence: CASRLLFRQGRDEQFF. The CDR3 DNA sequence: TGCGCCAGCAGGCTCCTTTTCAGACAGGGTAGGGATGAGCAGTTCTTC. This rearrangement joins TRBV4-1 to TRBJ2-1, with 7 bases matching TRBD1. Germline CDR1 MGHRA, CDR2 YSYEKL. The CDR3 has 16 amino acids. With V trimmed by 6 bases and J by 8 bases, 16 bases remained unmatched.

This clonotype was recorded many times. This chain connects TRBV5-1 to TRBJ2-6; TRBD1 agrees at 7 bases. Germline CDR1 SGHRS, CDR2 YFSETQ. This CDR3 is 16 amino acids long. V shed 2 bases and J 0 bases; nucleotides not matched to a gene: 2. The CDR3 DNA reads as TGCGCCAGCAGCTTCGACAGGGACTCTGGGGCCAACGTCCTGACTTTC. Translating gives CASSFDRDSGANVLTF.

This clonotype was counted between two and nine times. A junction boundary mismatches the germline segment, possibly from a read error. V is TRBV20-1 and J is TRBJ1-5; D is possibly TRBD1 (6 bases). The CDR3 loop spans 16 amino acids. Germline CDR1 DFQATT, CDR2 SNEGSKA (reference sequence). The CDR3 DNA reads as TGCAGTGCTAGAGATCCAAGGCAGGGGAGCAATCAGCCCCAGAATTTT. It is translated as CSARDPRQGSNQPQNF.

The chain combines TRBV20-1 with TRBJ2-5; no firm D call. Germline CDR1 and CDR2: DFQATT and SNEGSKA (reference sequence). V lost 6 bases, J lost 5 bases, and 7 bases lay in between. The CDR3 is 10 residues long. CDR3 DNA sequence: TGCAGTGCAATAGATGAGACCCAGTACTTC. This encodes CSAIDETQYF.

At least ten counts were recorded for this clonotype. This chain links TRBV5-1 with TRBJ2-7; no definite D call. Germline V CDR1 and CDR2: SGHRS, YFSETQ. Trimming stripped 0 bases from V and 3 bases from J, with 7 bases between. The CDR3 has 13 amino acids. The CDR3 DNA is TGCGCCAGCAGCTTGGACGGGTTCTACGAGCAGTACTTC. It specifies CASSLDGFYEQYF. Using reference TRBV5-1 and TRBJ2-7 for the parts outside the CDR3, the full variable domain is KAGVTQTPRYLIKTRGQQVTLSCSPISGHRSVSWYQQTPGQGLQFLFEYFSETQRNKGNFPGRFSGRQFSNSRSEMNVSTLELGDSALYLCASSLDGFYEQYFGPGTRLTVT.

This clonotype was picked up many times. This chain connects TRBV18 to TRBJ2-7; the match to TRBD1 covers 8 bases. V lost 5 bases and J lost 0; bases outside the gene matches: 6. There are 15 residues in the CDR3. Germline CDR1 is KGHSH and CDR2 is LQKENI. CDR3 loop: CASSSGTGGSYEQYF. The DNA of the CDR3 is TGTGCCAGCTCATCCGGGACAGGTGGCTCCTACGAGCAGTACTTC.